Following are 9 T cell receptor beta chains from one sample sequenced in a study of tumor-infiltrating lymphocytes in primary liver carcinoma (dated by TCRdb to 2016 to 2017). The instrument was an Illumina HiSeq 2500. Starting from approximately 500 ng total RNA, TCRbeta-specific cDNA was produced by reverse transcription with a constant-region primer and ProtoScript II reverse transcriptase. The TCRbeta libraries were prepared through three rounds of nested multiplex PCR following a slightly modified ARM-PCR procedure. Each of the first two PCR rounds ran for nine to ten cycles and used multiplex TRBV1-TRBV30 forward primers together with a Cbeta reverse primer. TCRdb trimmed the raw reads at Q25, called clones with MiXCR and kept productive beta chains. Rows are unified per CDR3 protein, each entry keeping the most common DNA and genes. This sample has under 200,000 distinct CDR3 sequences in its table, and 85% of those were observed once. The ten largest account for 15% to 20% of the sample.

Total RNA and DNA were co-extracted without cell sorting from roughly 20-30 mg of bulk tissue using the AllPrep DNA/RNA mini kit. The sequenced sample was tumor tissue from primary liver carcinoma. The source of these receptors is a man aged 35-49 years with primary liver carcinoma and hepatitis B virus infection.

The gene calls are TRBV6-6 and TRBJ2-7; no definite D call. CDR1 and CDR2 (germline): MNHNY, SVGAGI (reference sequence). The length of the CDR3 is 16 residues. Trimming took off 9 bases at V and 13 bases at J, with 34 bases between the two ends. The CDR3 DNA is TGTGCCAGTCTTTTGGATGGCGGAACAAGCTCCTACGAGCTATACTTC. It yields the protein CASLLDGGTSSYELYF.

This clonotype ranks as medium-sized. The chain links TRBV6-6 to TRBJ2-1, with 9 bases fitting TRBD1. The CDR3 extends over 17 amino acids. J gave up 5 bases and V 0 bases, and 8 bases lay outside the gene matches. Germline V gives CDR1 MNHNY, CDR2 SVGAGI (reference sequence). The CDR3: CASSYSVGQGIHNEQFF. The DNA of the CDR3 is TGTGCCAGCAGTTACTCGGTGGGACAGGGCATACACAATGAGCAGTTCTTC.

The chain carries TRBV18 and TRBJ2-1; D is unclear. Trimming removed 5 bases at V and 5 bases at J, with 16 bases between. The CDR3 consists of 15 residues. Germline CDR1 and CDR2: KGHSH and LQKENI. CDR3 residues: CASSTGSTFDNEQFF. As DNA, the CDR3 is TGTGCCAGCTCAACGGGTTCGACCTTTGACAATGAGCAGTTCTTC.

The rearrangement uses TRBV6-2 or TRBV6-3 and TRBJ2-5; 9 nucleotides align to TRBD2. The germline CDR1 and CDR2 sequences are MNHEY and SVGEGT. The CDR3 consists of 15 residues. With 8 bases clipped from V and 4 bases from J, the junction kept 11 bases outside the gene matches. CDR3 sequence reads: CASGPLLAGGETQYF. CDR3 nucleotide sequence: TGTGCCAGCGGCCCCCTACTAGCGGGCGGAGAGACCCAGTACTTC.

This clonotype was observed a few times. The CDR3 ends on some other residue instead of the conserved phenylalanine or tryptophan, so this is likely a read error. The V gene is TRBV12-3 or TRBV12-4, the J gene TRBJ2-3, with 7 positions matching TRBD2. The CDR3 has 14 amino acids. In nucleotides, the CDR3 is TGTCCCAGCAGTTTGGGGGGGACTCCAGATACGCAGTATTTA. As protein: CPSSLGGTPDTQYL.

This chain connects TRBV5-1 to TRBJ2-6; a weak D match, TRBD2 (5 bases). Germline V gives CDR1 SGHRS, CDR2 YFSETQ. The CDR3 totals 14 residues. Trimming left V 8 bases short and J 3 bases short, with 12 bases between. The CDR3 sequence: CASNLEVGANVLTF. The CDR3 nucleotides read TGCGCCAGTAACTTGGAGGTTGGGGCCAACGTCCTGACTTTC. The full variable domain, with the rest looked up from reference TRBV5-1 and TRBJ2-6, is KAGVTQTPRYLIKTRGQQVTLSCSPISGHRSVSWYQQTPGQGLQFLFEYFSETQRNKGNFPGRFSGRQFSNSRSEMNVSTLELGDSALYLCASNLEVGANVLTFGAGSRLTVL.

Details on this clonotype: Because the CDR3 is missing its conserved closing phenylalanine or tryptophan, this is likely a read error. The CDR3 protein is CAIIKASGRSYEQYI. The CDR3 nucleotides are TGTGCCATCATTAAGGCCAGCGGCAGGTCCTACGAGCAGTACATC. The rearrangement links TRBV6-2 or TRBV6-3 to TRBJ2-7, with D perhaps matching TRBD2 (5 bases). Germline V lookup: CDR1 MNHEY, CDR2 SVGEGT. This CDR3 region has 15 residues. V dropped 10 bases and J dropped 1 base, with 20 bases sitting between them.

As concerns this clonotype: A junction boundary mismatches the germline segment, possibly from a read error. The J gene is TRBJ2-1, the V gene TRBV6-5; 8 nucleotides agree with TRBD1. CDR1 and CDR2 from the germline V gene are MNHEY and SVGAGI. The CDR3 totals 14 residues. For the CDR3, the DNA is TGTACCAGCAGTGAGGACAGGGTGGTCATTGAGCAGTTTTTC. Encoded protein: CTSSEDRVVIEQFF.

On this clonotype itself: A read error may be the cause here, since a much bigger clone is one base away. Written as DNA, the CDR3 is TGCGCCAGCAGCCCGGCGGGGGGGTACGGAAACACCATAAATTTT. This translates into CASSPAGGYGNTINF. The chain is built from TRBV5-1 and TRBJ1-3; TRBD1 might be the D (5 bases). This CDR3 comprises 15 residues. Germline CDR1 and CDR2: SGHRS and YFSETQ.